The 13 T cell receptor beta chains listed next were all sequenced from one sample in a study of blood T cell repertoires in COVID-19 (TCRdb year 2020). The library was produced with the immunoSEQ multiplex PCR assay. TCRdb's version of the immuneACCESS table is confined to in-frame rearrangements and falls short of the full clone set. An unresolved V gene accounts for under half of the shortfall where checked; the remainder is of unknown origin. The sample has about half a million clones on record, roughly 88% of them singletons. Under 4% of the sample comes from the top ten. The sample taken for sequencing was peripheral blood. These receptors all come from a human donor in a cohort sampled during active COVID-19.

This clone was recorded only once. The V call is TRBV13, the J call TRBJ2-1; D is perhaps TRBD2 (6 bases). V lost 5 bases, J lost 10 bases, and 15 bases lay in between. The CDR3 totals 13 residues. Germline V gene sequence: CDR1 PRHDT, CDR2 FYEKMQ (reference sequence). The CDR3, as DNA: TGTGCCAGCAGCCTCACTAGCTATAACGAGCAGTTCTTC. Encoded protein: CASSLTSYNEQFF.

The chain uses TRBV25-1 and TRBJ1-2; D gene ambiguous. There are 12 residues in the CDR3. V lost 3 bases and J 1 base, leaving 3 bases between the germline ends. Per the germline V gene, CDR1 is MGHDK and CDR2 is SYGVNS. The CDR3 loop is CASSDYNYGYTF. The CDR3 nucleotides are TGTGCCAGCAGTGACTATAACTATGGCTACACCTTC.

V and J are TRBV4-2 and TRBJ2-5; 9 nucleotides agree with TRBD2. V was clipped by 5 bases and J by 5 bases; unmatched bases: 9. The CDR3 runs to 15 residues. CDR1 and CDR2 from the germline V gene are LGHNA and YNFKEQ. CDR3 nucleotide sequence: TGTGCCAGCAGCTATGACGGGACTAGCTTGGAGACCCAGTACTTC. Translation: CASSYDGTSLETQYF.

The chain links TRBV29-1 to TRBJ2-5; 8 bases are shared with TRBD2. V was pared by 6 bases and J by 4 bases, with 19 bases of the junction left unmatched. This CDR3 spans 17 amino acids. Germline-derived CDR1 and CDR2 are SQVTM and ANQGSEA. The CDR3 loop reads CSVSRPSGQPLAETQYF. The DNA of the CDR3 is TGCAGCGTCTCTAGGCCTAGCGGGCAACCCCTTGCAGAGACCCAGTACTTC.

This clone was recorded only once. The J gene is TRBJ2-7, the V gene TRBV4-1; D is unclear. The CDR3 has 14 residues. Germline V CDR1 and CDR2: MGHRA, YSYEKL. The germline V and J ends were trimmed by 0 bases and 0 bases, with 6 bases remaining between them. CDR3 sequence reads: CASSQEPDSYEQYF. The CDR3 region has the DNA TGCGCCAGCAGCCAAGAGCCAGACTCCTACGAGCAGTACTTC.

The rearrangement links TRBV19 to TRBJ1-2; TRBD1 matches 8 bases. The CDR3 is 17 amino acids. Trimming removed 3 bases from V and 8 bases from J; junction bases left unmatched: 17. Per germline, CDR1 LNHDA and CDR2 SQIVND (reference sequence). The CDR3 reads CASSMAGGELRPLGYTF. As DNA, the CDR3 is TGTGCCAGTAGTATGGCAGGGGGCGAGCTCCGACCTTTAGGCTACACCTTC.

The chain employs TRBV11-3 and TRBJ2-3; D is unresolved. This CDR3 has 14 residues. Per germline, CDR1 SGHNT and CDR2 YENEEA. Trimming stripped 0 bases from V and 1 base from J, with 5 bases between. The DNA for the CDR3 is TGTGCCAGCAGCTTAGAACACCGCACAGATACGCAGTATTTT. It codes for CASSLEHRTDTQYF.

The chain combines TRBV27 with TRBJ2-7; D is unresolved. Trimming pared 2 bases from V and 3 bases from J, leaving 8 bases between. The germline CDR1 and CDR2 sequences are MNHEY and SMNVEV (reference sequence). This CDR3 spans 13 amino acids. The CDR3 DNA reads as TGTGCCAGCAGTTTAGGGCAGCTCTACGAGCAGTACTTC. It is translated as CASSLGQLYEQYF.

This clone has just one count. The chain recombines TRBV2 with TRBJ1-1; 7 bases match TRBD1. The germline V gene has CDR1 SNHLY and CDR2 FYNNEI. V was clipped by 5 bases and J by 5 bases; unmatched bases: 8. The CDR3 runs to 14 residues. As DNA, the CDR3 is TGTGCCAGCAGTTACCTTCAGGGGGAGACTGAAGCTTTCTTT. This sequence encodes CASSYLQGETEAFF.

V and J are TRBV7-2 and TRBJ2-2; tentatively, D is TRBD1 (5 bases). From germline, CDR1 is SGHTA and CDR2 FQGNSA. V lost 1 base, J lost 4 bases, and 7 bases lay in between. CDR3 length equals 14 residues. CDR3 region: CASSLVGRTGELFF. CDR3 DNA: TGTGCCAGCAGCTTAGTGGGGCGCACCGGGGAGCTGTTTTTT.

The V and J genes are TRBV4-1 and TRBJ1-2; D is undetermined. Trimming shortened V by 1 base and J by 3 bases, and 12 bases separated the two germline ends. Germline V gene lookup returns CDR1 MGHRA and CDR2 YSYEKL. The CDR3 contains 15 residues. The CDR3 DNA reads as TGCGCCAGCAGCCAAGGAGGGAGGGTGGACTATGGCTACACCTTC. Amino acid sequence: CASSQGGRVDYGYTF.

The chain is built from TRBV2 and TRBJ1-3, with a possible D match to TRBD1 (6 bases). Trimming stripped 5 bases from V and 2 bases from J, with 13 bases between. Germline CDR1 reads SNHLY; CDR2 reads FYNNEI. This CDR3 has 15 amino acids. CDR3 DNA sequence: TGTGCCAGCAGTTTTCCTAGGACAGCTGGAAACACCATATATTTT. It yields the protein CASSFPRTAGNTIYF. Together with reference TRBV2 and TRBJ1-3, the CDR3 gives the full variable domain: EPEVTQTPSHQVTQMGQEVILRCVPISNHLYFYWYRQILGQKVEFLVSFYNNEISEKSEIFDDQFSVERPDGSNFTLKIRSTKLEDSAMYFCASSFPRTAGNTIYFGEGSWLTVV.

The chain joins TRBV24-1 to TRBJ2-2; D is unresolved. Germline-derived CDR1 and CDR2 are KGHDR and SFDVKD. There are 15 residues in the CDR3. The V and J ends lost 6 bases and 5 bases respectively, with 15 bases between them. CDR3 in DNA: TGTGCCACCAGTTTGTCCCAGGTCGGAACCGGGGAGCTGTTTTTT. This gives the protein CATSLSQVGTGELFF.